This entry lists 14 T cell receptor beta chains sequenced from one sample in a study of identifying expanded T cells in peripheral blood. Profiling relied on immunoSEQ multiplex PCR, and the TCRdb table lists in-frame clones only, not all of them. The repertoire holds about 90,000 clones, with approximately 81% as singletons. Material for sequencing was blood. These receptors were obtained from a person aged 18-70 years in good health.

The chain couples TRBV11-1 to TRBJ1-1, with 8 bases fitting TRBD1. The V and J ends lost 3 bases and 2 bases, in that order; junction bases with no gene match: 2. This CDR3 region has 14 residues. The germline V gene has CDR1 SGHAT and CDR2 FQDESV (reference sequence). The CDR3 is CASSFGQGNTEAFF. CDR3 coding DNA: TGTGCCAGCAGCTTTGGACAGGGTAACACTGAAGCTTTCTTT. Looking up the rest from reference TRBV11-1 and TRBJ1-1 gives the full variable domain: EAEVAQSPRYKITEKSQAVAFWCDPISGHATLYWYRQILGQGPELLVQFQDESVVDDSQLPKDRFSAERLKGVDSTLKIQPAELGDSAMYLCASSFGQGNTEAFFGQGTRLTVV.

This clone showed up just once. The V gene is TRBV11-3, the J gene TRBJ1-6; TRBD1 agrees at 8 bases. Germline CDR1 reads SGHNT; CDR2 reads YENEEA. This CDR3 spans 15 amino acids. Trimming at V came to 5 bases and at J to 6 bases, leaving 6 bases not matched to a gene. In DNA form, the CDR3 reads TGTGCCAGCAGCCCCAGGACAGGGTTTAATTCACCCCTCCACTTT. Its protein product is CASSPRTGFNSPLHF.

The chain is built from TRBV2 and TRBJ2-2; a possible D gene is TRBD1 (6 bases). V was pared by 6 bases and J by 0 bases, with 11 bases between. The germline CDR1 and CDR2 sequences are SNHLY and FYNNEI. The CDR3 loop spans 15 amino acids. The chain's CDR3 is CASRRDISNTGELFF. The CDR3 bases are TGTGCCAGCAGAAGGGACATTTCGAACACCGGGGAGCTGTTTTTT.

The V gene is TRBV5-4, the J gene TRBJ1-5; D ambiguous. Germline V CDR1 and CDR2: SGHNT, YYREEE (reference sequence). V was trimmed by 2 bases and J by 5 bases, leaving 8 bases between them. The CDR3 sequence is 13 residues long. For the CDR3, the DNA is TGTGCCAGCAGCTTTTCCCCCTATCAGCCCCAGCATTTT. It translates to CASSFSPYQPQHF.

The J gene is TRBJ2-3, the V gene TRBV30, with D perhaps matching TRBD1 (6 bases). The CDR3 has 16 amino acids. V lost 4 bases and J 6 bases, leaving 23 bases between the germline ends. Germline V gene sequence: CDR1 GTSNPN, CDR2 SVGIG (reference sequence). The chain's CDR3 is CAWNLGAHLVWDTQYF. The CDR3 bases are TGTGCCTGGAACTTGGGGGCACATCTCGTGTGGGATACGCAGTATTTT.

V gene TRBV4-3 combines with J gene TRBJ1-1; 9 nucleotides match TRBD1. Trimming cost V 0 bases and J 3 bases; bases outside gene matches: 5. CDR1 is LGHNA and CDR2 is YSLEER in the germline V gene. This CDR3 is 16 amino acids long. The CDR3 is CASSQEGQGGDTEAFF. The CDR3, as DNA: TGCGCCAGCAGCCAAGAGGGACAGGGTGGGGACACTGAAGCTTTCTTT.

V usage is TRBV19 and J usage is TRBJ1-1, with TRBD1 matching 10 bases. Trimming took 8 bases from V and 11 from J; bases not matched to a gene: 14. This CDR3 spans 14 amino acids. Germline V lookup: CDR1 LNHDA, CDR2 SQIVND (reference sequence). The CDR3: CASVGTGASPMAFF. CDR3 nucleotides: TGTGCCAGTGTCGGGACAGGGGCTTCGCCGATGGCTTTCTTT.

The chain combines TRBV18 with TRBJ1-2; D might be TRBD1 (6 bases). CDR1 and CDR2 from the germline V gene are KGHSH and LQKENI. The ends were cut back, 3 bases at V and 3 bases at J, with 8 bases in the middle. The CDR3 contains 13 residues. In DNA, the CDR3 is TGTGCCAGCTCACCGGGGGCAGACTATGGCTACACCTTC. Amino acids: CASSPGADYGYTF.

The chain joins TRBV19 to TRBJ2-2, with unresolved D. V was pared by 3 bases and J by 6 bases, with 14 bases between. Germline CDR1 reads LNHDA; CDR2 reads SQIVND (reference sequence). The CDR3 runs to 15 residues. As DNA, the CDR3 is TGTGCCAGTAGTATCCTGCTACATTCACCCGGGGAGCTGTTTTTT. It codes for CASSILLHSPGELFF.

This sequence joins TRBV7-2 and TRBJ2-1; TRBD1 aligns across 8 bases. In germline, CDR1 is SGHTA, CDR2 FQGNSA. This CDR3 is 13 amino acids long. J gave up 14 bases and V 5 bases, and 11 bases lay outside the gene matches. The CDR3 DNA is TGTGCCAGCAGCCCCCAGGACAGGGCCAGTAAGTTCTTC. Its translation is CASSPQDRASKFF.

This chain joins TRBV7-6 and TRBJ2-7; possible D gene TRBD1, 6 bases. The CDR3 length is 17 residues. V was clipped by 1 base and J by 7 bases, with 23 bases between them. CDR1 SGHVS and CDR2 FNYEAQ come from the germline V gene. The CDR3 DNA reads as TGTGCCAGCAGCTTAGAAGCTCGCCTCGGGACATCGGGTGAGCAGTACTTC. Amino acids: CASSLEARLGTSGEQYF. The variable domain in full, with the rest retrieved from reference TRBV7-6 and TRBJ2-7, is GAGVSQSPRYKVTKRGQDVALRCDPISGHVSLYWYRQALGQGPEFLTYFNYEAQQDKSGLPNDRFSAERPEGSISTLTIQRTEQRDSAMYRCASSLEARLGTSGEQYFGPGTRLTVT.

The chain couples TRBV6-1 to TRBJ2-2; TRBD1 or TRBD2 may be the D gene (5 bases each). Trimming removed 2 bases from V and 6 bases from J, with 13 bases in between. The length of the CDR3 is 15 residues. Germline V gene lookup returns CDR1 MNHNS and CDR2 SASEGT. This CDR3 is CASSEYLEGSGELFF. DNA of the CDR3: TGTGCCAGCAGTGAATACTTAGAGGGGTCCGGGGAGCTGTTTTTT.

The chain carries TRBV5-1 and TRBJ2-5; weak D call: TRBD1 (6 bases). In germline, CDR1 is SGHRS, CDR2 YFSETQ. Trimming pared 3 bases from V and 0 bases from J, leaving 15 bases between. The length of the CDR3 is 16 residues. DNA of the CDR3: TGCGCCAGCAGCTGGGGGACACGAGCCGACCAAGAGACCCAGTACTTC. Its protein is CASSWGTRADQETQYF. The complete variable domain, with remaining parts taken from reference TRBV5-1 and TRBJ2-5, reads KAGVTQTPRYLIKTRGQQVTLSCSPISGHRSVSWYQQTPGQGLQFLFEYFSETQRNKGNFPGRFSGRQFSNSRSEMNVSTLELGDSALYLCASSWGTRADQETQYFGPGTRLLVL.

The chain recombines TRBV19 with TRBJ1-1; tentative D call: TRBD1 (5 bases). The CDR3 has 14 amino acids. V was pared by 10 bases and J by 0 bases, with 15 bases between. Germline CDR1 and CDR2: LNHDA and SQIVND (reference sequence). CDR3 in DNA: TGTGCCACCGGGCGGGGCCAGATGAACACTGAAGCTTTCTTT. Translating it yields CATGRGQMNTEAFF. Full variable domain (rest looked up from reference TRBV19 and TRBJ1-1): DGGITQSPKYLFRKEGQNVTLSCEQNLNHDAMYWYRQDPGQGLRLIYYSQIVNDFQKGDIAEGYSVSREKKESFPLTVTSAQKNPTAFYLCATGRGQMNTEAFFGQGTRLTVV.